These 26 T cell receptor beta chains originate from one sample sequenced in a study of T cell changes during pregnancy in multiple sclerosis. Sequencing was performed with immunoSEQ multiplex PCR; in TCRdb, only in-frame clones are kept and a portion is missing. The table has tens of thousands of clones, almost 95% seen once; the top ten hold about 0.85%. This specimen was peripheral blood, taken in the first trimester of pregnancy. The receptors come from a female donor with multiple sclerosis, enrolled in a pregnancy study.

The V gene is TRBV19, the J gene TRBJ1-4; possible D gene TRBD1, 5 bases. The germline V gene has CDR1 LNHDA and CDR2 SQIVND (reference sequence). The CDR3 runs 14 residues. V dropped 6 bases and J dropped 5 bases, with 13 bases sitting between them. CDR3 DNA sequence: TGTGCCAGTAGCCCGCGGGGCCCGAATGAAAAACTGTTTTTT. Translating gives CASSPRGPNEKLFF. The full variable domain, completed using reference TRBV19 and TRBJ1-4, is DGGITQSPKYLFRKEGQNVTLSCEQNLNHDAMYWYRQDPGQGLRLIYYSQIVNDFQKGDIAEGYSVSREKKESFPLTVTSAQKNPTAFYLCASSPRGPNEKLFFGSGTQLSVL.

CDR3 protein: CASSQASGIYNSPLHF. CDR3 nucleotide sequence: TGTGCCAGCAGCCAGGCGTCGGGGATCTATAATTCACCCCTCCACTTT. The genes are TRBV16 and TRBJ1-6; D remains ambiguous. Germline V gives CDR1 KGHSY, CDR2 FQNENV. Between the trimmed V and J ends, which lost 3 bases and 3 bases, there was a span of 12 bases. CDR3 length: 16 amino acids.

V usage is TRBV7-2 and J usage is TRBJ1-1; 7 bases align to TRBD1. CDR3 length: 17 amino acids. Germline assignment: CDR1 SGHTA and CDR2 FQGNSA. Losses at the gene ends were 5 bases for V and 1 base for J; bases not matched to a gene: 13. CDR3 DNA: TGTGCCAGCAGCCTCACCCAGAACAGGGGCCAGAACACTGAAGCTTTCTTT. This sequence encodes CASSLTQNRGQNTEAFF. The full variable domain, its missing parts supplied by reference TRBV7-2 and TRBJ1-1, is GAGVSQSPSNKVTEKGKDVELRCDPISGHTALYWYRQSLGQGLEFLIYFQGNSAPDKSGLPSDRFSAERTGGSVSTLTIQRTQQEDSAVYLCASSLTQNRGQNTEAFFGQGTRLTVV.

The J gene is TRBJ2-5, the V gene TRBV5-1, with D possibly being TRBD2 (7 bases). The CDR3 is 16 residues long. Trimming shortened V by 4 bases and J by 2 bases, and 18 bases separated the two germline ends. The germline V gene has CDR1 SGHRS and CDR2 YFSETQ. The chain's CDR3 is CASSTRRGGGQETQYF. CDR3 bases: TGCGCCAGCAGCACCCGCCGAGGGGGGGGGCAAGAGACCCAGTACTTC.

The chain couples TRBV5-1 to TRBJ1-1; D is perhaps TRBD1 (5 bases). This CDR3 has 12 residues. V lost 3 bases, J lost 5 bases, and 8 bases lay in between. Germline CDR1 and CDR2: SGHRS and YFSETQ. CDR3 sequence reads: CASSSGLTEAFF. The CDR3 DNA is TGCGCCAGCAGCTCAGGGCTTACTGAAGCTTTCTTT.

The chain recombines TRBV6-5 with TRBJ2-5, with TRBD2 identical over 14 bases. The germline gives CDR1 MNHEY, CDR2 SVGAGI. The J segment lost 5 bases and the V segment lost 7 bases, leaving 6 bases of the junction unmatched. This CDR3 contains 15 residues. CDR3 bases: TGTGCCAGCATTAAGGGACTAGCGGGGGATGAGACCCAGTACTTC. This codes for CASIKGLAGDETQYF.

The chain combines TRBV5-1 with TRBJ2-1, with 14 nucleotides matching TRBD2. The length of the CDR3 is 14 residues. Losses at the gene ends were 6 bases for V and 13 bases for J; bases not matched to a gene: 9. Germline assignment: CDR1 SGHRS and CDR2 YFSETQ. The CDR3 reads CASIGGLAGGRQFF. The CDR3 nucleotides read TGCGCCAGCATCGGAGGACTAGCGGGGGGCCGTCAGTTCTTC.

The CDR3 protein is CASSGGSDEQYF. Here the CDR3 DNA reads TGTGCCAGCTCAGGGGGTTCGGACGAGCAGTACTTC. The rearrangement joins TRBV5-4 to TRBJ2-5; the match to TRBD1 covers 7 bases. The better agreement between TRBJ2-7 and the DNA end casts doubt on the J call. From germline, CDR1 is SGHNT and CDR2 YYREEE (reference sequence). CDR3 size: 12 residues.

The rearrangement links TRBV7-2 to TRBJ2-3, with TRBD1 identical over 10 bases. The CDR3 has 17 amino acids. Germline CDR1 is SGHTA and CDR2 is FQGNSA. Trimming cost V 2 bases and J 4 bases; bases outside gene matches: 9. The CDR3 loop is CASSLTRTGGPADTQYF. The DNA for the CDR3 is TGTGCCAGCAGCTTAACCAGGACAGGGGGGCCGGCAGATACGCAGTATTTT. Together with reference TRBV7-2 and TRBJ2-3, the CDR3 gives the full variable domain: GAGVSQSPSNKVTEKGKDVELRCDPISGHTALYWYRQSLGQGLEFLIYFQGNSAPDKSGLPSDRFSAERTGGSVSTLTIQRTQQEDSAVYLCASSLTRTGGPADTQYFGPGTRLTVL.

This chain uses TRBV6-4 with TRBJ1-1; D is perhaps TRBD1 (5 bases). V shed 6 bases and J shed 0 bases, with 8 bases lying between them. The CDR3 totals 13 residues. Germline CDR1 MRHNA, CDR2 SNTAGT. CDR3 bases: TGTGCCAGCAGGGGGGGAATGAACACTGAAGCTTTCTTT. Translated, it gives CASRGGMNTEAFF.

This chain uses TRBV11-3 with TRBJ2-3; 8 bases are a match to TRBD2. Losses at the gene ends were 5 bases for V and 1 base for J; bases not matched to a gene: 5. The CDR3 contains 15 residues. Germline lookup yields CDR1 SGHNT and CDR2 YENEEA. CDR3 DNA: TGTGCCAGCAGCGGGGGGACTAGACGCACAGATACGCAGTATTTT. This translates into CASSGGTRRTDTQYF.

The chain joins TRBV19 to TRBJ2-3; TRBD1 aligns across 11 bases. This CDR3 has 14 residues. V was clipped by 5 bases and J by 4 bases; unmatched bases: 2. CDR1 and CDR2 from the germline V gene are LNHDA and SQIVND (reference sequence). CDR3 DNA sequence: TGTGCCAGTAGTGAGGGACAGGGGGCAGATACGCAGTATTTT. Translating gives CASSEGQGADTQYF.

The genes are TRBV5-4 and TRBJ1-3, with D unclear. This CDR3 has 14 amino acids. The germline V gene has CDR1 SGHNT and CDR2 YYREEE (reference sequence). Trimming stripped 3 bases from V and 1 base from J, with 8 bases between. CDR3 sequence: CASSSRFSGNTIYF. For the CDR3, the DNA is TGTGCCAGCAGCTCCAGATTTTCTGGAAACACCATATATTTT.

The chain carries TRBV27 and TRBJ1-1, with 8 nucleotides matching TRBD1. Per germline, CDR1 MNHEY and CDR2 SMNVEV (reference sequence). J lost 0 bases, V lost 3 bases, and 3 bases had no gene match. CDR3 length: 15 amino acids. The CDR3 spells CASSLRTGMNTEAFF. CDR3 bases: TGTGCCAGCAGTTTGAGGACAGGGATGAACACTGAAGCTTTCTTT.

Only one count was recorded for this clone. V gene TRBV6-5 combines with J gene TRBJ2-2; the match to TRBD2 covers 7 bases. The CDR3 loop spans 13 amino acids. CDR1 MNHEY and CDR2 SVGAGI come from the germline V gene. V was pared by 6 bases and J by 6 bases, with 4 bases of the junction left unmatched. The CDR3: CASSTGRPGELFF. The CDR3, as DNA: TGTGCCAGCAGCACCGGGAGGCCCGGGGAGCTGTTTTTT.

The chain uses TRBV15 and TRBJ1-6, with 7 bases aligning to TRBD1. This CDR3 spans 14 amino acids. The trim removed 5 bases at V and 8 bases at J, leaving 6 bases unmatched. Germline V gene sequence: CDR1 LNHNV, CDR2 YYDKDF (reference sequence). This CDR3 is CATSERQGDSPLHF. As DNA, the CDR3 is TGTGCCACCAGCGAGCGACAGGGTGATTCACCCCTCCACTTT.

CDR3 in DNA: TGTGCCTGGAGTTTACTAGTTTCCAGTGAGCAGTTCTTC. Translation gives CAWSLLVSSEQFF. The chain has TRBV30 and TRBJ2-1; the D gene is possibly TRBD2 (5 bases). The V end lost 2 bases, the J end lost 9 bases, and 14 bases lay between the germline ends. CDR1 GTSNPN and CDR2 SVGIG come from the germline V gene (reference sequence). The CDR3 covers 13 residues.

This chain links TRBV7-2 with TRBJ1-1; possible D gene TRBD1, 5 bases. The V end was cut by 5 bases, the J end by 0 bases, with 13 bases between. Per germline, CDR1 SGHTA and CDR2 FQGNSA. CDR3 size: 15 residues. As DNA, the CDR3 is TGTGCCAGCAGCGGCTTTGGGGCGCTGAACACTGAAGCTTTCTTT. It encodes CASSGFGALNTEAFF.

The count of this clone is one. CDR3 region: CASSLRLATDTQYF. CDR3 in DNA: TGTGCCAGCAGTCTTAGACTAGCCACAGATACGCAGTATTTT. V is TRBV6-5 and J is TRBJ2-3, with 7 bases that match TRBD2. The V segment lost 5 bases and the J segment 2 bases; nucleotides outside the gene matches: 4. This CDR3 spans 14 amino acids. Germline V CDR1 and CDR2: MNHEY, SVGAGI.

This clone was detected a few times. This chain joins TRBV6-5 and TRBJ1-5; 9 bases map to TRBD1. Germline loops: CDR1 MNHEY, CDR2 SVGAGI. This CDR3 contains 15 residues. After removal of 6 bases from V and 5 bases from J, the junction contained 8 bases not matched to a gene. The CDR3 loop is CASRRTRDRDQPQHF. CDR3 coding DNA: TGTGCCAGCAGGCGAACACGGGACAGGGATCAGCCCCAGCATTTT.

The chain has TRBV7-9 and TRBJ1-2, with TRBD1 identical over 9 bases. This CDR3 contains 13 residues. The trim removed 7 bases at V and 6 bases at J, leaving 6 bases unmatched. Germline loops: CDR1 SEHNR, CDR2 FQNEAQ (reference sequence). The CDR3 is CASTVGDRDGYTF. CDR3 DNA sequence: TGTGCCAGCACGGTGGGGGACAGGGATGGCTACACCTTC.

The CDR3 sequence is CASSLPLTEQGGTEAFF. CDR3 coding DNA: TGTGCCAGCAGCTTACCCCTAACAGAACAGGGGGGGACTGAAGCTTTCTTT. This chain uses TRBV7-8 with TRBJ1-1; TRBD1 matches 8 bases. CDR3 length: 17 residues. V gave up 2 bases and J gave up 5 bases; unmatched junction bases: 13. Looked up from germline, CDR1 is SGHVS and CDR2 is FQNEAQ.

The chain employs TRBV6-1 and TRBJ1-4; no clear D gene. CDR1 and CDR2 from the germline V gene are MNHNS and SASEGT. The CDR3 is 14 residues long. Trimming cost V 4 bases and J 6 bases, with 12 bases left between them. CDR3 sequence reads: CASSGAPGDEKLFF. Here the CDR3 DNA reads TGTGCCAGCAGTGGAGCCCCCGGGGATGAAAAACTGTTTTTT.

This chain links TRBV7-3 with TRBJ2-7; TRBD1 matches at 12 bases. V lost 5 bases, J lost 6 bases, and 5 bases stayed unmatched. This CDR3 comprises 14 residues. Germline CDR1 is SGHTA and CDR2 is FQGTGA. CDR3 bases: TGTGCCAGCAGCGCCGGGACAGGGGGCGCCGAGCAGTACTTC. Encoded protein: CASSAGTGGAEQYF.

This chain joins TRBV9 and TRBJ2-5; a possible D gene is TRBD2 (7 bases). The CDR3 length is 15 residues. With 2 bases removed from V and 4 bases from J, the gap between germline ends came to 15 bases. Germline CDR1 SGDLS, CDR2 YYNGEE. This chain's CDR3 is CASSVIGGARETQYF. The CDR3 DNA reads TGTGCCAGCAGCGTCATAGGGGGGGCGAGAGAGACCCAGTACTTC.

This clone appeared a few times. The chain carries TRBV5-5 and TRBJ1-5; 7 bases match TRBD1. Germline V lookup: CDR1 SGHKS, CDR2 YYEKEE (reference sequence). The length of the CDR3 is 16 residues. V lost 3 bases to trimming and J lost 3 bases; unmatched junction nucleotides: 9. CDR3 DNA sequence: TGTGCCAGCAGCTCGAGCCCGACAGGGTTCAATCAGCCCCAGCATTTT. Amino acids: CASSSSPTGFNQPQHF.